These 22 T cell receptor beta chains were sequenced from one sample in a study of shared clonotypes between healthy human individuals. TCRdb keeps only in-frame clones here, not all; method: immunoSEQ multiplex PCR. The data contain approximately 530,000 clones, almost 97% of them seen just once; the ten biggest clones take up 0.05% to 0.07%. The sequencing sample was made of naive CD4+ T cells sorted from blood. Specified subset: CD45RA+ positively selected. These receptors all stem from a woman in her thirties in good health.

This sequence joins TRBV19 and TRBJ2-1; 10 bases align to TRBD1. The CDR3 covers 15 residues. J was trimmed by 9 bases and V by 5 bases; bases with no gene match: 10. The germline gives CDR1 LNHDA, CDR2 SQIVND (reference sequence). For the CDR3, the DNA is TGTGCCAGTAGTCCAACCGGGACAGGGGACCGTGAGCAGTTCTTC. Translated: CASSPTGTGDREQFF.

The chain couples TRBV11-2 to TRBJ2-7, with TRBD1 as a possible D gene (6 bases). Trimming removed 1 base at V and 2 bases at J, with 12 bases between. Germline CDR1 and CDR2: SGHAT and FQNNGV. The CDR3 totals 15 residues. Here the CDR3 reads CASSLVAEGAYEQYF. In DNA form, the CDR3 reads TGTGCCAGCAGCTTAGTAGCCGAGGGGGCCTACGAGCAGTACTTC.

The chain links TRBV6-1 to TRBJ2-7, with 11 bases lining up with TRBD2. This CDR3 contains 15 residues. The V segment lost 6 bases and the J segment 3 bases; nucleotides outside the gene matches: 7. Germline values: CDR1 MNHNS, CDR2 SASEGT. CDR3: CASSPRLAGGYEQYF. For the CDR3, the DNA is TGTGCCAGCAGCCCTAGGCTAGCGGGGGGCTACGAGCAGTACTTC.

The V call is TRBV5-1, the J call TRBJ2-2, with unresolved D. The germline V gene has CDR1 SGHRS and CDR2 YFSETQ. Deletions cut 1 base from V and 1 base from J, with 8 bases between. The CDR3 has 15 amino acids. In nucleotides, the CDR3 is TGCGCCAGCAGCTTGATCAAGGGGAACACCGGGGAGCTGTTTTTT. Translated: CASSLIKGNTGELFF.

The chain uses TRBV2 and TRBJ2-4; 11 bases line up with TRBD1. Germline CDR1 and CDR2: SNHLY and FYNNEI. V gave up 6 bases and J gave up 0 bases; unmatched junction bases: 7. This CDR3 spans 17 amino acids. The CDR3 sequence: CASSRTGGWIAKNIQYF. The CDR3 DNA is TGTGCCAGCAGCCGGACAGGGGGCTGGATAGCCAAAAACATTCAGTACTTC.

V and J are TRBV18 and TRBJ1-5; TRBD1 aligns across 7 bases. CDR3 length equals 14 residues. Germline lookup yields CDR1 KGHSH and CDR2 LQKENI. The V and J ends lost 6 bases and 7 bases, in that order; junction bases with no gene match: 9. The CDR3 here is CASSQDRVRQPQHF. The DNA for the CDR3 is TGTGCCAGCTCTCAAGACAGGGTTCGACAGCCCCAGCATTTT.

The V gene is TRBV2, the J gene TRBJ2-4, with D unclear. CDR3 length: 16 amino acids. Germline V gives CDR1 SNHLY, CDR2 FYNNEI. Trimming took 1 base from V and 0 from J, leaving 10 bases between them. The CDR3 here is CASSEDSALAKNIQYF. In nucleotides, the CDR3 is TGTGCCAGCAGTGAAGACTCGGCACTAGCCAAAAACATTCAGTACTTC.

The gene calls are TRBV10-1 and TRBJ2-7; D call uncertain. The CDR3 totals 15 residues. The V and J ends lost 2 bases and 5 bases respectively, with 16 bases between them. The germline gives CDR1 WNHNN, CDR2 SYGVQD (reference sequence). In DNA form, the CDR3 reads TGCGCCAGCAGTGAGAGGGCAGCCCGATGGGACGAGCAGTACTTC. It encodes CASSERAARWDEQYF.

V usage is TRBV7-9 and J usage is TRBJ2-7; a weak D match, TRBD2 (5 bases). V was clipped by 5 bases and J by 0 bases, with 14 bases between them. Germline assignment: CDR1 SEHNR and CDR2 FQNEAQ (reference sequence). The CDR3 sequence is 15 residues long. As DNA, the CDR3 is TGTGCCAGCAGCGCTGCGGGCACTTACTCCTACGAGCAGTACTTC. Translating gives CASSAAGTYSYEQYF.

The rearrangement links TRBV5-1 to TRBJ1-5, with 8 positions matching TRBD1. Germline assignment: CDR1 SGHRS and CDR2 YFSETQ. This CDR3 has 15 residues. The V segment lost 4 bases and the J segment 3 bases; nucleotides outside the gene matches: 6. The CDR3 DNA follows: TGCGCCAGCAGCCTACAGACAGGGGACAATCAGCCCCAGCATTTT. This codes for CASSLQTGDNQPQHF.

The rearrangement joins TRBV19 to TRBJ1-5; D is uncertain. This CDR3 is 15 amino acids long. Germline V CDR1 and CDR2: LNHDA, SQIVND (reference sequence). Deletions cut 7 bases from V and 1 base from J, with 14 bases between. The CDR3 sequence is CASKQLTGSNQPQHF. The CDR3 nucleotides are TGTGCCAGTAAGCAGCTGACGGGAAGCAATCAGCCCCAGCATTTT.

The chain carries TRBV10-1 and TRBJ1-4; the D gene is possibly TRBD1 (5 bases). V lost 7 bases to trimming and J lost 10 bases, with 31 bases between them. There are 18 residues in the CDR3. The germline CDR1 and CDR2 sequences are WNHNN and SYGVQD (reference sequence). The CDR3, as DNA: TGCGCCAGCACCAACGACCTCACCCCCGGGCAGGGAAGGGGAAAACTGTTTTTT. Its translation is CASTNDLTPGQGRGKLFF.

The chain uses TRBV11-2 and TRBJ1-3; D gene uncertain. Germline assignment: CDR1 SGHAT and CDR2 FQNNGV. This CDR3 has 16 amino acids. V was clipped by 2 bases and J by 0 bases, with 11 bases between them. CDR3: CASSLYTGYSGNTIYF. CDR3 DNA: TGTGCCAGCAGCTTATATACGGGCTACTCTGGAAACACCATATATTTT. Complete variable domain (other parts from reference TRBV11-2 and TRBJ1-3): EAGVAQSPRYKIIEKRQSVAFWCNPISGHATLYWYQQILGQGPKLLIQFQNNGVVDDSQLPKDRFSAERLKGVDSTLKIQPAKLEDSAVYLCASSLYTGYSGNTIYFGEGSWLTVV.

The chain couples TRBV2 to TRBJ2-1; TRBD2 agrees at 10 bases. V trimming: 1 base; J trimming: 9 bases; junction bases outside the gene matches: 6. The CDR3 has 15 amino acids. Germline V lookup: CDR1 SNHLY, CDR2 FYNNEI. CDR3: CASSEEALAGVEQFF. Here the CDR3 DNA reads TGTGCCAGCAGTGAAGAGGCGCTAGCGGGAGTTGAGCAGTTCTTC. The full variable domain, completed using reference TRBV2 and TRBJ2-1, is EPEVTQTPSHQVTQMGQEVILRCVPISNHLYFYWYRQILGQKVEFLVSFYNNEISEKSEIFDDQFSVERPDGSNFTLKIRSTKLEDSAMYFCASSEEALAGVEQFFGPGTRLTVL.

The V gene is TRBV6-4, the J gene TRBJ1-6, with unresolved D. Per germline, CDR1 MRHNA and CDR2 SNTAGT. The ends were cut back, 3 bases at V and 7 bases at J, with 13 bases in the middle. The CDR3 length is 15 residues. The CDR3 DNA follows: TGTGCCAGCAGTGAGGCATACCATGGGAATTCACCCCTCCACTTT. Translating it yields CASSEAYHGNSPLHF.

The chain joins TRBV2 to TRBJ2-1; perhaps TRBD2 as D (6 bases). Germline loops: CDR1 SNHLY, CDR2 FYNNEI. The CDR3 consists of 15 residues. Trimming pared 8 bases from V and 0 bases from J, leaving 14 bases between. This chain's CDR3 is CASERDSSSYNEQFF. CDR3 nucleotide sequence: TGTGCCAGCGAACGGGACTCGAGCTCCTACAATGAGCAGTTCTTC.

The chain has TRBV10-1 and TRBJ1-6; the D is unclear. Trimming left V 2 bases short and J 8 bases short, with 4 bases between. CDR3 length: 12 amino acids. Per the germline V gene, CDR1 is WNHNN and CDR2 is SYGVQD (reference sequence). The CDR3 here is CASSEGDSPLHF. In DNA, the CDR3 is TGCGCCAGCAGTGAGGGGGATTCACCCCTCCACTTT.

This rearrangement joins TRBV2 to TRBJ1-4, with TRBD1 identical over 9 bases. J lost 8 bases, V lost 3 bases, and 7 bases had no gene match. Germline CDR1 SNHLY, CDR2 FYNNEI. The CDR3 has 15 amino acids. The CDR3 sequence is CASSDGDRENEKLFF. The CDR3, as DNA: TGTGCCAGCAGTGATGGGGACAGGGAAAACGAAAAACTGTTTTTT.

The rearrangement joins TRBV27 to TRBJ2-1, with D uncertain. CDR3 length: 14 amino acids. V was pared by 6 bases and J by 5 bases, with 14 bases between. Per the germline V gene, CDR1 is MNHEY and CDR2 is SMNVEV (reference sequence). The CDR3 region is CASSSKRTHNEQFF. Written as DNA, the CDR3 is TGTGCCAGCAGCTCTAAACGTACTCACAATGAGCAGTTCTTC.

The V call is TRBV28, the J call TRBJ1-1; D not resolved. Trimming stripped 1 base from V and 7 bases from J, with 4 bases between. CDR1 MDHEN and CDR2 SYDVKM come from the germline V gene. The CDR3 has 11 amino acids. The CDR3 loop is CASSLFGEAFF. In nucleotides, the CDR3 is TGTGCCAGCAGTTTATTTGGTGAAGCTTTCTTT.

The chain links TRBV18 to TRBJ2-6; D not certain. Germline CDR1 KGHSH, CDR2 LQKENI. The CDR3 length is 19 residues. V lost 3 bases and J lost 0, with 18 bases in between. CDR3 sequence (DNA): TGTGCCAGCTCACCTAGGCAGACCCAAGTATTCTCTGGGGCCAACGTCCTGACTTTC. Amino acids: CASSPRQTQVFSGANVLTF.

In DNA form, the CDR3 reads TGTGCCAGCTCACCCTCCTCTAGCGTAACCTACGAGCAGTACTTC. It encodes CASSPSSSVTYEQYF. The gene calls are TRBV18 and TRBJ2-7; TRBD2 is a possible D gene (6 bases). This CDR3 is built from 15 residues. Germline V gene sequence: CDR1 KGHSH, CDR2 LQKENI. With 3 bases removed from V and 2 bases from J, the gap between germline ends came to 14 bases.